This TCR beta chain is drawn from a study of human T cells and chemical hapten exposure. In the study overall: A mostly female patient group had alopecia areata, totalis or universalis.

This CDR3 comprises 19 residues. Germline V CDR1 and CDR2: LGHNT, FRNRAP. The trim removed 0 bases at V and 2 bases at J, leaving 7 bases unmatched. The time point here: patch test 3, about 24 weeks after DPC sensitization. Documented treatment: therapeutic diphenylcyclopropenone sensitization with weekly scalp DPC. TCRdb itself ran the RACE reads through MiXCR, one entry per CDR3 protein. The sample holds about 82,000 distinct CDR3 sequences; approximately 12% are singletons and the top ten take roughly 5.9%. Source: whole blood, taken in connection with sensitization to the hapten diphenylcyclopropenone (DPC). The receptor's source is a woman between 45 and 65 years old with alopecia areata. Some clones in this sample may be carry-over from other donors' samples. The chain is built from TRBV12-5 and TRBJ2-3, with 14 bases matching TRBD2. The CDR3 region is CASGLVKRLAGGITDTQYF. DNA of the CDR3: TGTGCTAGTGGTTTGGTTAAACGACTAGCGGGAGGGATCACAGATACGCAGTATTTT.